This entry lists 9 T cell receptor beta chains sequenced from one sample in a study of T-cell memory formation after mild COVID-19. TCRdb recomputed calls from the 5' RACE reads with MiXCR, one row per CDR3 protein. The sample shows 180,000 or so distinct CDR3 sequences, more than 9% of them seen only once. The sample was PBMCs or a T cell subset sorted from them (not recorded which). Every receptor here comes from a man younger than 35 who had mild COVID-19 (a few samples of this study predate the infection). Cell type and time point are not known.

This clonotype was recorded only once. This CDR3 is CASSKRRGYVNSPLHF. In nucleotides, the CDR3 is TGTGCCAGCAGCAAACGCCGGGGGTATGTGAATTCACCCCTCCACTTT. This chain links TRBV7-2 with TRBJ1-6, with D possibly TRBD1 on 5 matching bases. The CDR3 sequence is 16 residues long. Germline loops: CDR1 SGHTA, CDR2 FQGNSA. The V end lost 5 bases, the J end lost 7 bases, and 18 bases lay between the germline ends.

This clonotype was found a few times. The CDR3 DNA reads as TGTGCCAGCAGAAGGGCTGGAAGCAATCAGCCCCAGCATTTT. This encodes CASRRAGSNQPQHF. The chain employs TRBV27 and TRBJ1-5, with no clear D. The CDR3 consists of 14 residues. V dropped 6 bases and J dropped 1 base, with 10 bases sitting between them. CDR1 is MNHEY and CDR2 is SMNVEV in the germline V gene (reference sequence).

This chain joins TRBV14 and TRBJ2-1; D is unresolved. The CDR3 has 14 residues. CDR1 SGHDN and CDR2 FVKESK come from the germline V gene. The ends were cut back, 6 bases at V and 2 bases at J, with 11 bases in the middle. The CDR3 region has the DNA TGTGCCAGCAGACAGTCCGACCCCTACAATGAGCAGTTCTTC. Protein: CASRQSDPYNEQFF.

CDR3 sequence reads: CASSNRVSGTQHF. The DNA of the CDR3 is TGTGCCAGCAGCAACAGGGTTTCGGGGACCCAGCATTTT. The J gene is TRBJ1-5, the V gene TRBV7-2; TRBD1 might be the D (6 bases). This CDR3 contains 13 residues. V dropped 5 bases and J dropped 11 bases, with 16 bases sitting between them. CDR1 and CDR2 (germline): SGHTA, FQGNSA.

This sequence joins TRBV12-3 or TRBV12-4 and TRBJ1-1; a possible D gene is TRBD1 (5 bases). The V and J ends lost 7 bases and 0 bases respectively, with 12 bases between them. The CDR3 consists of 14 residues. CDR3 sequence (DNA): TGTGCCAGCACCCCAGGGAGAATGAACACTGAAGCTTTCTTT. Protein: CASTPGRMNTEAFF.

The chain uses TRBV5-1 and TRBJ1-4; 7 bases are a match to TRBD1. Germline V gene data show CDR1 as SGHRS and CDR2 as YFSETQ. V dropped 4 bases and J dropped 7; count of bases not matched to a gene: 10. CDR3 length equals 15 residues. This CDR3 is CASSLNRGQSEKLFF. The CDR3 nucleotides are TGCGCCAGCAGCCTCAACAGGGGCCAGAGTGAAAAACTGTTTTTT. Complete variable domain (other parts from reference TRBV5-1 and TRBJ1-4): KAGVTQTPRYLIKTRGQQVTLSCSPISGHRSVSWYQQTPGQGLQFLFEYFSETQRNKGNFPGRFSGRQFSNSRSEMNVSTLELGDSALYLCASSLNRGQSEKLFFGSGTQLSVL.

This clonotype appeared a few times. The V gene is TRBV2, the J gene TRBJ2-2; D is unresolved. Trimming took off 6 bases at V and 1 base at J, with 0 bases between the two ends. This CDR3 has 11 residues. Germline values: CDR1 SNHLY, CDR2 FYNNEI. The CDR3 nucleotides read TGTGCCAGCAGGAACACCGGGGAGCTGTTTTTT. Translation gives CASRNTGELFF.

This clonotype was counted a few times. The chain links TRBV3-1 to TRBJ2-7, with 11 bases fitting TRBD1. The CDR3 extends over 14 amino acids. Germline V CDR1 and CDR2: LGHDT, YNNKEL (reference sequence). J gave up 7 bases and V 2 bases, and 4 bases lay outside the gene matches. This chain's CDR3 is CASSQPDRGREQYV. In nucleotides, the CDR3 is TGTGCCAGCAGCCAACCGGACAGGGGGCGTGAGCAGTACGTC.

The chain recombines TRBV10-3 with TRBJ2-1; 11 nucleotides line up with TRBD2. Germline CDR1 reads ENHRY; CDR2 reads SYGVKD. V was clipped by 11 bases and J by 10 bases; unmatched bases: 7. CDR3 size: 12 residues. CDR3 in DNA: TGTGCCTCCTCCGGGACTAGCGGCGAGCAGTTCTTC. It specifies CASSGTSGEQFF.